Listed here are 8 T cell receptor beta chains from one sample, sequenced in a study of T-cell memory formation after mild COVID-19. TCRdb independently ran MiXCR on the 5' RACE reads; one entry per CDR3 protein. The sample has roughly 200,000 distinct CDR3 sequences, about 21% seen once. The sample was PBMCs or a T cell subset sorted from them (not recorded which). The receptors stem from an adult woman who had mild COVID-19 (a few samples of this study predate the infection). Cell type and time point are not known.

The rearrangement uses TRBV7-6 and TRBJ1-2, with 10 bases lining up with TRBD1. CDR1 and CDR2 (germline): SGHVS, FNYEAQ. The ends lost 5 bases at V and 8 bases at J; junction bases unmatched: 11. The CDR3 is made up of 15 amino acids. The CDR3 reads CASSPGTGDRWGYTF. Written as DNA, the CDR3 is TGTGCCAGCAGCCCCGGGACAGGGGATCGGTGGGGCTACACCTTC.

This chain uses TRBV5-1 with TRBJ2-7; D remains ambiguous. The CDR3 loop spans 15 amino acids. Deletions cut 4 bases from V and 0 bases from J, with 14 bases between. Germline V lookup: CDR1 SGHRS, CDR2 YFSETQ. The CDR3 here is CASSPRSPLSYEQYF. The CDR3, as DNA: TGCGCCAGCAGCCCCAGGTCCCCCCTCTCCTACGAGCAGTACTTC. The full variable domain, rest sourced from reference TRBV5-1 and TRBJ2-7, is KAGVTQTPRYLIKTRGQQVTLSCSPISGHRSVSWYQQTPGQGLQFLFEYFSETQRNKGNFPGRFSGRQFSNSRSEMNVSTLELGDSALYLCASSPRSPLSYEQYFGPGTRLTVT.

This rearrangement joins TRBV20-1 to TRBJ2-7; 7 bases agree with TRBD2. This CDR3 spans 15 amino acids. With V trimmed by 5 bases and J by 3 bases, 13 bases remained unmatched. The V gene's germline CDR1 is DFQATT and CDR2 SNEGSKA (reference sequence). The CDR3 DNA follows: TGCAGTGCTCGCCCATTGAGCGGGGTCCACTACGAGCAGTACTTC. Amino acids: CSARPLSGVHYEQYF.

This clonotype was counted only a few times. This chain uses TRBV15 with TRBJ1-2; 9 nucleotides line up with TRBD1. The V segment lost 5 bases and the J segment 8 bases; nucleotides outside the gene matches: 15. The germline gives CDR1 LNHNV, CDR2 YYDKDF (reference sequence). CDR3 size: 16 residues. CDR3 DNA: TGTGCCACCAGCCCTTCTCCGGGACAGGGTGGAGGAGGCTACACCTTC. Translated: CATSPSPGQGGGGYTF.

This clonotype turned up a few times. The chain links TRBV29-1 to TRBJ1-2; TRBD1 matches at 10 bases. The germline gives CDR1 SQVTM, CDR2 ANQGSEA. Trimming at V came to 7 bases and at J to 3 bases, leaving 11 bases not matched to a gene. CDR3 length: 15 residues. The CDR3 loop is CSAPGQGTFDYGYTF. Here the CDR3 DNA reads TGCAGCGCCCCGGGACAGGGGACTTTCGACTATGGCTACACCTTC. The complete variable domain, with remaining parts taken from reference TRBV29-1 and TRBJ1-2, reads SAVISQKPSRDICQRGTSLTIQCQVDSQVTMMFWYRQQPGQSLTLIATANQGSEATYESGFVIDKFPISRPNLTFSTLTVSNMSPEDSSIYLCSAPGQGTFDYGYTFGSGTRLTVV.

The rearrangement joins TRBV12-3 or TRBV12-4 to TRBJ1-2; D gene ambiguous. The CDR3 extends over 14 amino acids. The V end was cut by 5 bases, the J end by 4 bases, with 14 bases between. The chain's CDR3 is CASSPPPEPYGYTF. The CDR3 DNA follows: TGTGCCAGCAGTCCCCCGCCGGAGCCCTATGGCTACACCTTC.

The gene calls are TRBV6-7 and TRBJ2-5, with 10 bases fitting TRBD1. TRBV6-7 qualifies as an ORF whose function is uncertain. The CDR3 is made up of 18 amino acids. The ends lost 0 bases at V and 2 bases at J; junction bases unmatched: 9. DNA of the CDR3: TGTGCCAGCAGTTACTCGATTTCGGGACAGGGGCCACAAGAGACCCAGTACTTC. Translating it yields CASSYSISGQGPQETQYF.

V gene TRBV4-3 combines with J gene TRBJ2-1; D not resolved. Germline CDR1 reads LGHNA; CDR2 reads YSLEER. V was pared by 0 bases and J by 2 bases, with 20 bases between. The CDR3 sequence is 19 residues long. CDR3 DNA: TGCGCCAGCAGCCAAGAAAGCCTGGCTGGCGCGCTTACCTACAATGAGCAGTTCTTC. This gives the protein CASSQESLAGALTYNEQFF.